This T cell receptor beta chain was sequenced during a study of tumor and adjacent non-tumor tissue in lung cancer. This clonotype was seen more than once but under ten times. No antigen is known for it. Study observations and caveats: In normal lung, the top 100 clones were significantly more dominant than in tumor.

RNA was extracted from bulk tissue without any cell sorting. More than 3 cm separated this lung sample from the edge of the tumor. TCRbeta libraries were built with three rounds of nested PCR, modified from ARM-PCR. A single record per CDR3 protein comes from TCRdb applying MiXCR to the multiplex PCR reads. The data show 60,000 or so distinct CDR3 sequences, around two thirds seen once. Germline V gives CDR1 SGHDT, CDR2 YYEEEE. V dropped 5 bases and J dropped 2; count of bases not matched to a gene: 5. The CDR3 has 15 residues. Material: distant non-tumor lung tissue. This TCR derives from a man between 65 and 85 years old with non-small cell lung cancer. The chain recombines TRBV5-6 with TRBJ2-1, with 9 bases that match TRBD1. DNA for the CDR3: TGTGCCAGCAGATGGGGACAGGGCCCCTACAATGAGCAGTTCTTC. It is translated as CASRWGQGPYNEQFF.